The 18 T cell receptor beta chains below come from one sample, sequenced in a study of T cells in Graves' hyperthyroidism and ophthalmopathy. There were TCR beta CDR3 regions amplified from RNA transcripts. RT-PCR in the first round (using the HTBI primer set) targeted the TCR CDR3. TCRdb re-derived calls from the multiplex PCR reads in MiXCR, one entry per CDR3 protein. This table has fewer than 450,000 distinct CDR3 sequences, 18% appearing once. The source material was blood. Source of these receptors: a young man with Graves' ophthalmopathy.

As for this clonotype: A much bigger clone sits one base away, suggesting this may be a read error. The gene calls are TRBV12-3 or TRBV12-4 and TRBJ1-3; 7 nucleotides match TRBD1. CDR3 length equals 15 residues. The CDR3 region is CASSPSGGFGDTIYF. DNA for the CDR3: TGTGCCAGCAGTCCATCAGGGGGTTTTGGAGACACCATATATTTT.

This clonotype was picked up one time. The genes are TRBV10-2 and TRBJ2-5; 9 bases fit TRBD2. The CDR3 sequence is 14 residues long. V shed 7 bases and J 5 bases; nucleotides not matched to a gene: 8. Per the germline V gene, CDR1 is WSHSY and CDR2 is SAAADI. The CDR3 bases are TGCGCCAGCACTGGCGGGAGGGCCTCGGAGACCCAGTACTTC. It codes for CASTGGRASETQYF.

This clonotype was seen ten or more times. V is TRBV12-3 or TRBV12-4 and J is TRBJ1-5; maybe TRBD1 (5 bases). Trimming pared 7 bases from V and 5 bases from J, leaving 12 bases between. The CDR3 has 13 residues. The CDR3 loop is CASTLREDQPQHF. In nucleotides, the CDR3 is TGTGCCAGCACTCTCAGGGAGGATCAGCCCCAGCATTTT.

This clonotype has ten or more counts. This CDR3 reads CASSYSSGGTDSPLHF. Written as DNA, the CDR3 is TGTGCCAGCAGTTACTCTTCGGGAGGGACGGATTCACCCCTCCACTTT. This sequence joins TRBV6-5 and TRBJ1-6; D is possibly TRBD1 (5 bases). V lost 0 bases, J lost 8 bases, and 14 bases lay in between. The CDR3 is 16 amino acids. Germline V gene lookup returns CDR1 MNHEY and CDR2 SVGAGI.

This clonotype was detected many times. The chain combines TRBV12-3 or TRBV12-4 with TRBJ2-3; D unclear. CDR3 length equals 12 residues. V lost 10 bases, J lost 9 bases, and 17 bases lay in between. The CDR3 sequence: CATRRSAATQYF. CDR3 in DNA: TGTGCCACCCGAAGGTCCGCAGCGACGCAGTATTTT.

As regards this clonotype: This may arise from a read error, as a much more abundant clone is one base away. A read error is likely, as this CDR3 ends without the conserved phenylalanine or tryptophan. The chain couples TRBV11-2 to TRBJ1-2; 7 bases match TRBD1. Germline CDR1 SGHAT, CDR2 FQNNGV. The CDR3 consists of 13 residues. V gave up 1 base and J gave up 5 bases; unmatched junction bases: 1. The CDR3 bases are TGTGCCAGCAGCTTAGTCAGGGGGTATGGCTACACCCTC. Translated, it gives CASSLVRGYGYTL.

The J gene is TRBJ1-5, the V gene TRBV15; D uncertain. Germline lookup yields CDR1 LNHNV and CDR2 YYDKDF (reference sequence). V was shortened by 5 bases and J by 5 bases, with 16 bases between the two germline ends. This CDR3 has 15 residues. Here the CDR3 reads CATSPPREAHQPQHF. The CDR3 coding sequence is TGTGCCACCAGCCCCCCGAGGGAGGCACATCAGCCCCAGCATTTT.

The table lists this clonotype with many counts. This rearrangement joins TRBV28 to TRBJ2-5; possible D gene TRBD1, 6 bases. V dropped 3 bases and J dropped 5 bases, with 16 bases sitting between them. This CDR3 contains 15 residues. CDR1 is MDHEN and CDR2 is SYDVKM in the germline V gene. For the CDR3, the DNA is TGTGCCAGCAGTTTGTCTGTGGGGGCTGAGGAGACCCAGTACTTC. Protein: CASSLSVGAEETQYF.

This clonotype was picked up many times. V is TRBV2 and J is TRBJ2-7, with 8 bases fitting TRBD2. Per the germline V gene, CDR1 is SNHLY and CDR2 is FYNNEI. The ends lost 6 bases at V and 4 bases at J; junction bases unmatched: 5. This CDR3 has 13 residues. The DNA for the CDR3 is TGTGCCAGCAGGGGACTAGACGGGTACGAGCAGTACTTC. Its translation is CASRGLDGYEQYF.

The gene calls are TRBV6-1 and TRBJ1-2; 8 bases agree with TRBD1. The V gene end was trimmed by 4 bases and the J gene end by 3 bases; junction bases not matched to a gene: 7. The CDR3 extends over 15 amino acids. Germline V CDR1 and CDR2: MNHNS, SASEGT. The DNA of the CDR3 is TGTGCCAGCAGTGGGCAGGGGGCGAGCGACTATGGCTACACCTTC. Translation gives CASSGQGASDYGYTF.

This clonotype occurred many times. V usage is TRBV11-2 and J usage is TRBJ2-1, with 7 bases identical to TRBD1. Germline values: CDR1 SGHAT, CDR2 FQNNGV. The V gene end was trimmed by 5 bases and the J gene end by 6 bases; junction bases not matched to a gene: 13. This CDR3 comprises 16 residues. As DNA, the CDR3 is TGTGCCAGCAGCAGACGACAGGGTCGGCCAATCAATGAGCAGTTCTTC. This encodes CASSRRQGRPINEQFF.

This clonotype showed up many times. V usage is TRBV5-1 and J usage is TRBJ2-7; the D gene is possibly TRBD1 (6 bases). V was clipped by 4 bases and J by 4 bases, with 18 bases between them. From germline, CDR1 is SGHRS and CDR2 YFSETQ. There are 15 residues in the CDR3. The CDR3 reads CASSPTLGQSYEQYF. Here the CDR3 DNA reads TGCGCCAGCAGCCCAACCCTCGGACAGTCATACGAGCAGTACTTC.

This clonotype was detected only a few times. The V gene is TRBV5-1, the J gene TRBJ1-3; D gene uncertain. Looked up from germline, CDR1 is SGHRS and CDR2 is YFSETQ. The CDR3 covers 15 residues. Trimming pared 0 bases from V and 0 bases from J, leaving 7 bases between. The CDR3 here is CASSLEGGSGNTIYF. The CDR3 nucleotides read TGCGCCAGCAGCTTGGAGGGCGGCTCTGGAAACACCATATATTTT.

This clonotype showed up just a few times. This sequence joins TRBV27 and TRBJ1-1; the D gene is possibly TRBD1 (5 bases). The V gene lost 3 bases and the J gene lost 4 bases, with 15 bases spanning the gap. The V gene's germline CDR1 is MNHEY and CDR2 SMNVEV (reference sequence). This CDR3 comprises 15 residues. The CDR3 here is CASSLVPTGGTEAFF. CDR3 in DNA: TGTGCCAGCAGTTTGGTTCCCACGGGGGGCACTGAAGCTTTCTTT.

Ten or more counts support this clonotype. The rearrangement links TRBV6-1 to TRBJ1-5; 9 positions match TRBD1. The J segment lost 2 bases and the V segment lost 6 bases, leaving 5 bases of the junction unmatched. The CDR3 covers 15 residues. The germline gives CDR1 MNHNS, CDR2 SASEGT. CDR3 sequence: CASRSQGAGNQPQHF. In DNA, the CDR3 is TGTGCCAGCAGGTCACAGGGGGCGGGCAATCAGCCCCAGCATTTT.

The chain couples TRBV3-1 to TRBJ2-7, with TRBD1 as a possible D gene (5 bases). The CDR3 has 15 amino acids. V lost 1 base to trimming and J lost 5 bases, with 15 bases between them. Germline V lookup: CDR1 LGHDT, CDR2 YNNKEL (reference sequence). The CDR3 loop reads CASSQGAGPGNEQYF. The CDR3 bases are TGTGCCAGCAGCCAAGGGGCAGGGCCTGGAAACGAGCAGTACTTC.

On this clonotype itself: A much larger clone lies a single base off, so this may be a read error. The V and J genes are TRBV5-1 and TRBJ1-1; D possibly corresponds to TRBD1 (5 bases). The CDR3 loop spans 13 amino acids. Looked up from germline, CDR1 is SGHRS and CDR2 is YFSETQ. V was trimmed by 4 bases and J by 8 bases, leaving 15 bases between them. CDR3 coding DNA: TGCGCCAGCAGCAAAGACCAGGGAGAGGAAGCTTTCTTT. It yields the protein CASSKDQGEEAFF.

The sample holds many counts of this clonotype. This rearrangement joins TRBV7-9 to TRBJ2-5; 12 nucleotides agree with TRBD2. Germline loops: CDR1 SEHNR, CDR2 FQNEAQ (reference sequence). The length of the CDR3 is 17 residues. J was trimmed by 7 bases and V by 3 bases; bases with no gene match: 12. CDR3: CASSFQLAGGSGGTQYF. The DNA for the CDR3 is TGTGCCAGCAGCTTCCAACTAGCGGGGGGTTCCGGGGGGACCCAGTACTTC.